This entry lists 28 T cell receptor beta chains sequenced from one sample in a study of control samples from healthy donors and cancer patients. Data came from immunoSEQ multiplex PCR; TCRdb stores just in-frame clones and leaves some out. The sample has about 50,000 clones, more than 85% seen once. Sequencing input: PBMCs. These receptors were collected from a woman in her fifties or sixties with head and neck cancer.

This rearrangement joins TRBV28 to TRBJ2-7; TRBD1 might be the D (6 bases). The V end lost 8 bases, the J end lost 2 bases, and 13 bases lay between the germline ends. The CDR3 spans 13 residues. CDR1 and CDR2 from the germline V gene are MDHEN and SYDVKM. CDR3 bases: TGTGCCAGCGTCGATGGACAGACCTACGAGCAGTACTTC. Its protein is CASVDGQTYEQYF.

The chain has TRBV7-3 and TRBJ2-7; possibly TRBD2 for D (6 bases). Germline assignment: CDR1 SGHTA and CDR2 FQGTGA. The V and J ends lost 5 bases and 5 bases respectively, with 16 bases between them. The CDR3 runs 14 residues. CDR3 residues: CASSLSGLGDEQYF. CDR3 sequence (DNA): TGTGCCAGCAGCCTTAGCGGCCTAGGAGACGAGCAGTACTTC.

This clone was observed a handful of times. CDR3 coding DNA: TGTGCCAGCAGCTTAGGGCTTCCCTCTAATTCACCCCTCCACTTT. Translation gives CASSLGLPSNSPLHF. The J gene is TRBJ1-6, the V gene TRBV7-2, with D unresolved. CDR1 SGHTA and CDR2 FQGNSA come from the germline V gene. The CDR3 runs to 15 residues. The V gene lost 1 base and the J gene lost 6 bases, with 10 bases spanning the gap. Based on the CDR3 plus reference TRBV7-2 and TRBJ1-6, the full variable domain is GAGVSQSPSNKVTEKGKDVELRCDPISGHTALYWYRQSLGQGLEFLIYFQGNSAPDKSGLPSDRFSAERTGGSVSTLTIQRTQQEDSAVYLCASSLGLPSNSPLHFGNGTRLTVT.

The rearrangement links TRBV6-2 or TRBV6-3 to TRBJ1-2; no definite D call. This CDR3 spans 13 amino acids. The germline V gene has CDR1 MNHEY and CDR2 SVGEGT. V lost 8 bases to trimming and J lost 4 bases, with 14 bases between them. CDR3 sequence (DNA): TGTGCCAGCTGTTCCAGGAACTCCTATGGCTACACCTTC. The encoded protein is CASCSRNSYGYTF.

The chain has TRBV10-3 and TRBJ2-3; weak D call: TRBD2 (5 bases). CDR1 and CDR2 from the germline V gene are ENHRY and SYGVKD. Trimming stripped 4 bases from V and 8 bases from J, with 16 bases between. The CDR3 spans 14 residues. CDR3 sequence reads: CAISAPPDYSTQYF. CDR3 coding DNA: TGTGCCATCAGTGCACCCCCTGACTATTCTACGCAGTATTTT.

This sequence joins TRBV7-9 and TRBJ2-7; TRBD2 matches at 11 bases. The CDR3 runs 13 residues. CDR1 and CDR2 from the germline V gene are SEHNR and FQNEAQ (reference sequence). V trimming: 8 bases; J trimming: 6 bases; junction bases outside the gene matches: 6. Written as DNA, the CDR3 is TGTGCCAGCGTCGGGCTAGCGGGAGGCGAGCAGTACTTC. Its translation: CASVGLAGGEQYF.

This chain's CDR3 is CAWSVDIVGVNTEAFF. The CDR3 DNA follows: TGTGCCTGGAGTGTTGACATCGTGGGAGTGAACACTGAAGCTTTCTTT. The chain couples TRBV30 to TRBJ1-1; no firm D call. Germline V lookup: CDR1 GTSNPN, CDR2 SVGIG (reference sequence). The CDR3 covers 16 residues. V gave up 0 bases and J gave up 0 bases, with 14 bases separating them.

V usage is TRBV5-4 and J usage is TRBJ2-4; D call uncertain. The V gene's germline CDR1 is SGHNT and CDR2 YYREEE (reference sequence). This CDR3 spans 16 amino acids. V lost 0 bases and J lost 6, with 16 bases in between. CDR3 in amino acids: CASSLAGGKSGNIQYF. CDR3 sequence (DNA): TGTGCCAGCAGCTTGGCCGGTGGGAAATCCGGAAACATTCAGTACTTC.

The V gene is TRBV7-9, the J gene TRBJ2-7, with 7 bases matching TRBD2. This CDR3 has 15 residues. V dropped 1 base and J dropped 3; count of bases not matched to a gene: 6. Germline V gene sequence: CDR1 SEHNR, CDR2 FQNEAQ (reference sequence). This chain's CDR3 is CASSLEGGRVYEQYF. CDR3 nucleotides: TGTGCCAGCAGCTTAGAGGGCGGGAGAGTCTACGAGCAGTACTTC.

The CDR3 loop is CASSQEITGGIHF. CDR3 coding DNA: TGTGCCAGCAGCCAAGAGATTACAGGGGGCATCCACTTT. The rearrangement uses TRBV3-1 (or the pseudogene TRBV3-2) and TRBJ1-6, with 9 positions matching TRBD1. Germline V CDR1 and CDR2: LGHDT, YNNKEL (reference sequence). The V segment lost 0 bases and the J segment 17 bases; nucleotides outside the gene matches: 5. The CDR3 has 13 residues.

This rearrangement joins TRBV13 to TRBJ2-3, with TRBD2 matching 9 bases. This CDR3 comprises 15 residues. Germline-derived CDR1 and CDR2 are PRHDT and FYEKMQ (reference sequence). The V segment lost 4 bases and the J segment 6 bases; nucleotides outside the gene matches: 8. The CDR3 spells CASSYRASGEDTQYF. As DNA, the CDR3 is TGTGCCAGCAGCTATCGGGCTAGCGGGGAGGATACGCAGTATTTT. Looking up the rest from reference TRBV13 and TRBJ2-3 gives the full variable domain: AAGVIQSPRHLIKEKRETATLKCYPIPRHDTVYWYQQGPGQDPQFLISFYEKMQSDKGSIPDRFSAQQFSDYHSELNMSSLELGDSALYFCASSYRASGEDTQYFGPGTRLTVL.

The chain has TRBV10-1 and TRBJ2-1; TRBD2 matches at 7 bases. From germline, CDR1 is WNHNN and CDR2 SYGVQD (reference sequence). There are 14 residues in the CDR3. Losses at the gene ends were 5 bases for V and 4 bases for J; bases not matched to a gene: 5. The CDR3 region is CASSSSGAYNEQFF. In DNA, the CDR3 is TGCGCCAGCAGTTCCAGCGGGGCTTACAATGAGCAGTTCTTC.

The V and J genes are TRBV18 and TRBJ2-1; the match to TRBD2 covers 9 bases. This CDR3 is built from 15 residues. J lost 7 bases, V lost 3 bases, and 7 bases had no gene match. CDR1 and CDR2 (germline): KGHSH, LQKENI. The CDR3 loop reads CASSPLAGNGNEQFF. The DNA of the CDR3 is TGTGCCAGCTCACCTCTAGCGGGAAACGGGAATGAGCAGTTCTTC.

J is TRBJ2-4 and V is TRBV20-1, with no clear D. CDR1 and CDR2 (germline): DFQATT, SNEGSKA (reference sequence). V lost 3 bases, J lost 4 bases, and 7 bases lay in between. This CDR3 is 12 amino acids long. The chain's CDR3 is CSASTGKNIQYF. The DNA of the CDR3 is TGCAGTGCTAGTACCGGGAAAAACATTCAGTACTTC.

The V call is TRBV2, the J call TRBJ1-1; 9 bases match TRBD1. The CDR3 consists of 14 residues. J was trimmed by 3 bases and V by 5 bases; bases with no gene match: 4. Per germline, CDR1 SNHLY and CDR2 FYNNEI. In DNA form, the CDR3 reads TGTGCCAGCAGTCCACAGGGGGCTGACACTGAAGCTTTCTTT. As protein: CASSPQGADTEAFF.

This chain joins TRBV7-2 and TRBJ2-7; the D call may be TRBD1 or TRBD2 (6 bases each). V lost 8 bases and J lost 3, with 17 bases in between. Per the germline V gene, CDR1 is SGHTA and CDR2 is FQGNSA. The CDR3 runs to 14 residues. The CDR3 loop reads CASSTGASDYEQYF. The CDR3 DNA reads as TGTGCCAGCTCAACGGGGGCCTCTGACTACGAGCAGTACTTC.

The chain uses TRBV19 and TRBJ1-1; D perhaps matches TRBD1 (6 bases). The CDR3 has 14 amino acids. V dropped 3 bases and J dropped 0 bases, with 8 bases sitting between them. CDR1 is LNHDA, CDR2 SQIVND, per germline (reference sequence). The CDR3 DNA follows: TGTGCCAGTAGTATTGGGGGCATGAACACTGAAGCTTTCTTT. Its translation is CASSIGGMNTEAFF.

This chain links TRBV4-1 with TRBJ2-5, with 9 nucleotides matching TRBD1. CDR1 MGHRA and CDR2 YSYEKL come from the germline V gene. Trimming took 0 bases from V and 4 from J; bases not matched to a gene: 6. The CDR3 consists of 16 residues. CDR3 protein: CASSQETGGRGETQYF. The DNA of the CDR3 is TGCGCCAGCAGCCAAGAAACAGGGGGCCGGGGAGAGACCCAGTACTTC.

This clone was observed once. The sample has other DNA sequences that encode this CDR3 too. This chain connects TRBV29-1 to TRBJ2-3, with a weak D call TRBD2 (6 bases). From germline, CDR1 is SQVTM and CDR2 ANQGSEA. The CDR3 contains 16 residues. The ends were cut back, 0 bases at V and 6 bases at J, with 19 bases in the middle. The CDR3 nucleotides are TGCAGCGTTGAAGAGGGATTAGCGGTGCTAGCCGATACGCAGTATTTT. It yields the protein CSVEEGLAVLADTQYF.

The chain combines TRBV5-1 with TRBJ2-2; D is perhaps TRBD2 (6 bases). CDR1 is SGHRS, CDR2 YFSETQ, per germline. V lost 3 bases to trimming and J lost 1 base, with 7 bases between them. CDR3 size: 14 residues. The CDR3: CASSSSENTGELFF. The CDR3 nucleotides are TGCGCCAGCAGCTCTAGCGAGAACACCGGGGAGCTGTTTTTT.

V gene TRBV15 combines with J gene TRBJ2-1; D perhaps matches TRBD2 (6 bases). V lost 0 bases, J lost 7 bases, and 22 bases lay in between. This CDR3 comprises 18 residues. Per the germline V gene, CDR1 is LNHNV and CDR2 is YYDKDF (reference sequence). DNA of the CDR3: TGTGCCACCAGCAGAGATCTAAGTGGGAGGATCAGTCGGAATGAGCAGTTCTTC. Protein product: CATSRDLSGRISRNEQFF.

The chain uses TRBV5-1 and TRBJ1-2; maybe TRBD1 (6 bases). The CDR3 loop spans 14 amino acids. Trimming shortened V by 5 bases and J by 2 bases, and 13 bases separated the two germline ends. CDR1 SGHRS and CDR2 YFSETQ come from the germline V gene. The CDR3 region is CASSPGQSNYGYTF. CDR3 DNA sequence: TGCGCCAGCAGTCCGGGACAATCCAACTATGGCTACACCTTC.

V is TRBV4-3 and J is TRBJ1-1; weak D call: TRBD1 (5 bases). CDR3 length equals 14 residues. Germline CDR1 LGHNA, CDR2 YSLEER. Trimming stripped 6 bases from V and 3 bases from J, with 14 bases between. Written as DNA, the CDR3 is TGCGCCAGCAGTCTCTTTGAAGGGGACACTGAAGCTTTCTTT. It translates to CASSLFEGDTEAFF.

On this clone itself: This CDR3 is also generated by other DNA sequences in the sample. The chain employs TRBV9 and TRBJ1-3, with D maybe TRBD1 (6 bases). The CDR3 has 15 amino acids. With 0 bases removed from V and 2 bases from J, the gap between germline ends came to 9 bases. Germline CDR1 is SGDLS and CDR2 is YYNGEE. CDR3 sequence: CASSVGPGAGNTIYF. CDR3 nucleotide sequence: TGTGCCAGCAGCGTAGGGCCAGGGGCTGGAAACACCATATATTTT.

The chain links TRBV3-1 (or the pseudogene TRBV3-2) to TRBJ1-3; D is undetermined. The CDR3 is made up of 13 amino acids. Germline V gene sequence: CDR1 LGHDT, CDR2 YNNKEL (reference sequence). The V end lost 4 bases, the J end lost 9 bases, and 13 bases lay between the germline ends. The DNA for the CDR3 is TGTGCCAGCAGCCCCTCTGGAGGTATCACCATATATTTT. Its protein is CASSPSGGITIYF.

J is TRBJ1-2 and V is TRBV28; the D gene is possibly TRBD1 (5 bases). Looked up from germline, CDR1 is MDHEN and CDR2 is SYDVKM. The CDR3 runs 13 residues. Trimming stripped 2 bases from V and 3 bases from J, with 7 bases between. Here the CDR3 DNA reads TGTGCCAGCAGTTTAGGAGGGGACTATGGCTACACCTTC. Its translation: CASSLGGDYGYTF.

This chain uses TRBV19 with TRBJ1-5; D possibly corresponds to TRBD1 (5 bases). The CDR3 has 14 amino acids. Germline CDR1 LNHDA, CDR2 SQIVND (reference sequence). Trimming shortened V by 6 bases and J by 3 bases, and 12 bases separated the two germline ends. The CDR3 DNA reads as TGTGCCAGTAGGGGTTTGACAGTCAATCAGCCCCAGCATTTT. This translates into CASRGLTVNQPQHF.

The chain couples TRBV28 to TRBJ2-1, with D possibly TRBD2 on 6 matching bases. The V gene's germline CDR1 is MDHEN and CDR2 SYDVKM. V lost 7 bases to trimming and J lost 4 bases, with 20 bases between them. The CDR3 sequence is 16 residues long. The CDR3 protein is CASTFSPGTFYNEQFF. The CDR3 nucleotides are TGTGCCAGCACCTTTAGCCCAGGGACTTTTTACAATGAGCAGTTCTTC.